This is a list of T cell receptor beta chains from one sample in a study of kidney transplant recipient with SARS-CoV-2 infection. TCRdb reanalysed the reads using MiXCR and keeps one entry per CDR3 protein. The sample yields under 250,000 distinct CDR3 sequences, about 30% seen once. The sequences come from a blood sample, collected at baseline and on roughly day 120 from a kidney transplant recipient. Receptors were obtained from a male patient aged 25-45 years who had COVID-19 and was a kidney transplant recipient. The graft donor may have given rise to some T cells. CDR3s include the opening cysteine and the closing phenylalanine or tryptophan. The order of the fields is clone size, V gene, D gene, J gene, CDR3 DNA, CDR3 protein. D genes are given only for firm matches. Clone size, where shown, is once, few, many, or a class for clones that have expanded.

many	TRBV10-3	TRBD1	TRBJ1-2	TGTGCCATTATCCCGACAGGGGGCGGAGGCTACACCTTC	CAIIPTGGGGYTF
.	TRBV20-1	.	TRBJ2-5	TGCAGTGCTAGGGGGGGCTTACAAGAGACCCGGTACTTC	CSARGGLQETRYF
.	TRBV5-1	TRBD2	TRBJ2-1	TGCACCAGCAGCTCTGATGGTCGGCTAGCGGATCACAATGAGCAGTTCTTC	CTSSSDGRLADHNEQFF
many	TRBV28	.	TRBJ2-7	TGTGCCAGCAGTTTTAGTCAATACGAGCAGTACTTC	CASSFSQYEQYF
many	TRBV11-3	TRBD2	TRBJ2-1	TGTGCCAGCAGCCTAGGGGGCGGGAGGGGGGCTGAGCAGTTCTTC	CASSLGGGRGAEQFF
.	TRBV6-5	.	TRBJ2-7	TGTGCCAGCAGTGAGGACACGTGGCAGCCCTACGAGCAGTGCTTC	CASSEDTWQPYEQCF
many	TRBV7-9	.	TRBJ1-5	TGTGCCAGCAGCTTAGTTGTTGGCAGGGTCCAAGTGAAGCATTTT	CASSLVVGRVQVKHF
many	TRBV29-1	.	TRBJ2-5	TGCAGCTTTGGGTTGGTCCAAGAGACCCAGTACTTC	CSFGLVQETQYF
few	TRBV28	TRBD2	TRBJ2-3	TGTGCCAGCAGCCAACTAGCGGGAGTAACAGATACGCAGTATTTT	CASSQLAGVTDTQYF
many	TRBV20-1	TRBD1	TRBJ1-1	TGCAGTGGGGGACAGGGGTTCACTGAAGCTTTCTTT	CSGGQGFTEAFF
.	TRBV24-1	TRBD1	TRBJ1-1	TGTGCCACCAGTGCCGGCGGGACAGGAGACACTGAAGCTTTCTTT	CATSAGGTGDTEAFF
few	TRBV2	TRBD2	TRBJ2-1	TGTGCCAGCTGCCCCCTAGCGGGAGCCTACAATGAGCAGTTCTTC	CASCPLAGAYNEQFF
many	TRBV12-3/TRBV12-4	.	TRBJ1-1	TGTGCCAGCAGTTTTAGTCGGCACACTGAAGCTTTCTTT	CASSFSRHTEAFF
many	TRBV29-1	TRBD1	TRBJ2-7	TGCAGCGTTGGACCGGGACAGGGGAACTACGAGCAGTACTTC	CSVGPGQGNYEQYF
many	TRBV6-6	TRBD2	TRBJ2-1	TGTGCCAGCAGTCGGACCGGGACTAGCGGGGGGAAGAACAATGAGCAGTTCTTC	CASSRTGTSGGKNNEQFF
many	TRBV18	TRBD2	TRBJ2-1	TGTGCCAGCTCAACCCCGGGACTAGCCTTCAATGAGCAGTTCTTC	CASSTPGLAFNEQFF
many	TRBV12-3/TRBV12-4	.	TRBJ1-3	TGTGCCAGCAGTTTAGGGAACCCTAATCTGGGGGGAAACACCATATATTTT	CASSLGNPNLGGNTIYF
many	TRBV30	TRBD1	TRBJ1-3	TGTGCCAGGACAGGCTCAGGAAACACCATATATTTT	CARTGSGNTIYF
many	TRBV24-1	TRBD2	TRBJ2-3	TGTGCCACCAGACCCGGACTAGCGGGGGGGACAGATACGCAGTATTTT	CATRPGLAGGTDTQYF
many	TRBV7-9	.	TRBJ2-2	TGTGCCAGCAGCCCCGAGGGGAACACCGGGGAGCTGTTTTTT	CASSPEGNTGELFF
many	TRBV3-1	.	TRBJ2-5	TGTGCCAGCAGCGATATTCCTCCCATTTCTTTCTCTGAGACCCAGTACTTC	CASSDIPPISFSETQYF
many	TRBV7-2	.	TRBJ2-7	TGTGCCAGCAGCTTGGGAGGCTCTCTAGGGCAGTACTTC	CASSLGGSLGQYF
many	TRBV30	.	TRBJ1-2	TGTGCCTGGACCACCGGGCGTTATAGAAAGACCTATGGCTACACCTTC	CAWTTGRYRKTYGYTF
many	TRBV7-2	.	TRBJ1-5	TGTGCCAGCAGCTCCGGCGGTGTAAATCAGCCCCAGCATTTT	CASSSGGVNQPQHF
many	TRBV12-3/TRBV12-4	.	TRBJ1-2	TGTGCCAGCACCCTCGGGGGAGTGGATGGCTACACCTTC	CASTLGGVDGYTF
many	TRBV7-9	.	TRBJ2-6	TGTGCCAGCGCATGGGACGATAGCTCTGGGGCCAACGTCCTGACTTTC	CASAWDDSSGANVLTF
many	TRBV11-3	.	TRBJ1-2	TGTGCCAGCAGCCTAGGTTCCGATCTCGGAAAGACCTATGGCTACACCTTC	CASSLGSDLGKTYGYTF
.	TRBV28	.	TRBJ2-1	TGTACCAGCAGTCCCCCGACCGCTAGCTTTAATGAGCAGTTCTTC	CTSSPPTASFNEQFF
few	TRBV24-1	TRBD1	TRBJ2-3	TGTGCCACCAGTGGTTTTACGGGACAGGAACGACGGAGTAGAGGGGGTACAGATACGCAGTATTTT	CATSGFTGQERRSRGGTDTQYF
many	TRBV19	.	TRBJ1-2	TGTGCCAGTAGTGTCGACAGGTATGGCTACACCTTC	CASSVDRYGYTF
many	TRBV7-1	.	TRBJ1-2	TGTGCCAGCAGCGTACCTTATCACGAGGGAAAGACCTATGGCTACACCTTC	CASSVPYHEGKTYGYTF
few	TRBV29-1	.	TRBJ2-5	TGCAGCGTTGTGGTCCAGCAAGAGACCCAGTACTTC	CSVVVQQETQYF
few	TRBV20-1	TRBD2	TRBJ2-5	TGCAGTGCTCTGGGGGGACTAGCGGGGGCCTCAACGACCCAGTACTTC	CSALGGLAGASTTQYF
few	TRBV20-1	TRBD2	TRBJ2-3	TGCAGTGCCCGGAAGACTAGCGGGAGGACAGATACGCAGTATTTT	CSARKTSGRTDTQYF
many	TRBV7-6	.	TRBJ2-3	TGTGCCAGCAGCCCCGGTGGCCCGACAGATACGCAGTATTTT	CASSPGGPTDTQYF
many	TRBV11-2	.	TRBJ1-2	TGTGCCAGCAGCAGCATGCAAACAAGCAGAAAGACCTATGGCTACACCTTC	CASSSMQTSRKTYGYTF
many	TRBV20-1	TRBD2	TRBJ2-7	TGCAGTGCTAGAGGGACTAGCGGGAGGGAAGACTACGAGCAGTACTTC	CSARGTSGREDYEQYF
many	TRBV7-9	TRBD1	TRBJ1-4	TGTGCCAGCAGCGTACCCGGGACAGGGGATGAAAAACTGTTTTTT	CASSVPGTGDEKLFF
many	TRBV25-1	TRBD1	TRBJ1-4	TGTGCCAGCAGCACCCTCGGGACAGGGGATGAAAAACTGTTTTTT	CASSTLGTGDEKLFF
.	TRBV19	TRBD2	TRBJ2-1	TGTGCCAGTAGCATCACGGGACTAGCGGGAGGCAATGAGCAGTTCTTC	CASSITGLAGGNEQFF
many	TRBV12-3/TRBV12-4	TRBD2	TRBJ2-7	TGTGCCAGCAGTCAAGGGACTAGCGGGAGGAGCTCCTACGAGCAGTACTTC	CASSQGTSGRSSYEQYF
many	TRBV24-1	.	TRBJ2-5	TGTGCCACCAGTGCAGGGACAGAGACCCAGTACTTC	CATSAGTETQYF
many	TRBV7-2	.	TRBJ1-2	TGTGCCAGCGCCTCGCGTCCAGCCAGCTATGGCTACACCTTC	CASASRPASYGYTF
many	TRBV7-2	.	TRBJ2-7	TGTGCCAGCAGCTTAGACCACGAGCAGTACTTC	CASSLDHEQYF
many	TRBV7-1	.	TRBJ1-2	TGTGCCAGCAGCGTAGGATGTCACGAGGGAAAGACCTATGGCTACACCTTC	CASSVGCHEGKTYGYTF
many	TRBV7-9	.	TRBJ1-5	TGTGCCAGCAGCGCCACGGGTGCTGGCAATCAGCCCCAGCATTTT	CASSATGAGNQPQHF
few	TRBV30	.	TRBJ2-3	TGTGCCTGGAGGTCAAGGTTGGGCACAGATACGCAGTATTTT	CAWRSRLGTDTQYF
many	TRBV12-3/TRBV12-4	.	TRBJ1-2	TGTGCCAGCAGTAAGTCTGCCACAGCAGGAAAGACCTATGGCTACACCTTC	CASSKSATAGKTYGYTF
many	TRBV7-8	.	TRBJ2-4	TGTGCCAGCAGCCCGACTAGGGTTCGAATAGCCAAAAACATTCAGTACTTC	CASSPTRVRIAKNIQYF
.	TRBV11-3	TRBD1	TRBJ2-5	TGTGCCAGCAGCTTAGGCGGACAGGCCGGGGAGACCCGGTACTTC	CASSLGGQAGETRYF
many	TRBV12-3/TRBV12-4	TRBD2	TRBJ2-7	TGTGCCAGCAGTAAGACTAGCGGGAGCCACGAGCAGTACTTC	CASSKTSGSHEQYF
many	TRBV9	.	TRBJ2-7	TGTGCCAGCAGCGTAGGGGGGGGGGCCGCCTACGAGCAGTACTTC	CASSVGGGAAYEQYF
.	TRBV2	TRBD1	TRBJ2-1	TGTGCCAGCAGTGAAACAAGCAGGGGGAACGTCAATGAGCAGTTCTTC	CASSETSRGNVNEQFF
many	TRBV28	.	TRBJ2-7	TGTGCCAGCAGTTTTGGATCTTTCAATAAGCAGTACTTC	CASSFGSFNKQYF
many	TRBV12-5	.	TRBJ1-2	TGTGCTAGTGGTTCTGAAGTTTTGCAGGGAAAGACCTATGGCTACACCTTC	CASGSEVLQGKTYGYTF
.	TRBV4-2	.	TRBJ1-2	TGTGCCAGCAGCACGTTTTGCAAAGGTCGAAAGACCTATGGCTACACCTTC	CASSTFCKGRKTYGYTF